This T cell receptor (beta chain) comes out of a study of T cells in localized non-small cell lung cancer. Study conclusions and caveats: Longer overall survival was seen with higher T cell density measured in blood.

Generated by immunoSEQ multiplex PCR, the TCRdb table keeps only in-frame clones and is missing some. Here the sample spans fewer than 13,000 clones, approximately 81% being singletons. This clone was observed once. Its antigen is still unknown. The TCR was taken from a male donor at least 60 years old with stage III lung adenocarcinoma. The starting material was peripheral blood, obtained before any cancer treatment.

In nucleotides, the CDR3 is TGTGCCAGCTCCCCAACAGGGGACCCCAATCAGCCCCAGCATTTT. Amino acids: CASSPTGDPNQPQHF. This rearrangement joins TRBV18 to TRBJ1-5, with 7 bases identical to TRBD1. With V trimmed by 6 bases and J by 3 bases, 8 bases remained unmatched. From germline, CDR1 is KGHSH and CDR2 LQKENI. This CDR3 has 15 amino acids. Full variable domain (rest looked up from reference TRBV18 and TRBJ1-5): NAGVMQNPRHLVRRRGQEARLRCSPMKGHSHVYWYRQLPEEGLKFMVYLQKENIIDESGMPKERFSAEFPKEGPSILRIQQVVRGDSAAYFCASSPTGDPNQPQHFGDGTRLSIL.